The 2 T cell receptor beta chains below all came from one sample that was sequenced in a study of cytomegalovirus exposure and HLA in healthy donors. It was with 60 Vbeta and 13 Jbeta primers that the PCR ran. Some clones are missing from TCRdb's copy, which holds only in-frame ones; the method was immunoSEQ multiplex PCR. This table holds around 250,000 clones, around 90% found once. Sequenced material: PBMCs. These receptors were obtained from a girl aged 2 to 10 in good health and CMV-seronegative.

This chain uses TRBV6-5 with TRBJ2-5, with TRBD1 matching 10 bases. The trim removed 7 bases at V and 1 base at J, leaving 6 bases unmatched. CDR1 MNHEY and CDR2 SVGAGI come from the germline V gene. The CDR3 totals 15 residues. The CDR3 region is CASTPGQGFQETQYF. In DNA, the CDR3 is TGTGCCAGCACGCCGGGACAGGGGTTCCAAGAGACCCAGTACTTC.

The gene calls are TRBV27 and TRBJ2-7, with D possibly TRBD2 on 6 matching bases. The CDR3 extends over 14 amino acids. Trimming removed 6 bases at V and 3 bases at J, with 15 bases between. The V gene's germline CDR1 is MNHEY and CDR2 SMNVEV (reference sequence). Here the CDR3 reads CASSRSTRDYEQYF. The DNA of the CDR3 is TGTGCCAGCAGCCGATCGACTAGAGACTACGAGCAGTACTTC.